These 12 T cell receptor beta chains share one sample of origin, sequenced in a study of blood T cell repertoires in COVID-19. Profiled with immunoSEQ multiplex PCR; TCRdb holds only in-frame clones, not every one. The sample has under 250,000 clones; around 86% are singletons. The sequenced sample consisted of peripheral blood. The receptors derive from a woman in her 70s with active or convalescent COVID-19.

J is TRBJ1-1 and V is TRBV5-1; 10 bases agree with TRBD1. This CDR3 has 16 amino acids. CDR1 and CDR2 from the germline V gene are SGHRS and YFSETQ. V dropped 3 bases and J dropped 3; count of bases not matched to a gene: 8. The chain's CDR3 is CASSYGTGVVYTEAFF. The CDR3 bases are TGCGCCAGCAGCTACGGGACAGGGGTAGTCTACACTGAAGCTTTCTTT.

V usage is TRBV18 and J usage is TRBJ1-2; TRBD1 agrees at 7 bases. The CDR3 is 15 residues long. Trimming took 3 bases from V and 3 from J; bases not matched to a gene: 7. Germline V lookup: CDR1 KGHSH, CDR2 LQKENI. The CDR3, as DNA: TGTGCCAGCTCACCTCAAGACAGGGTTGACTATGGCTACACCTTC. It specifies CASSPQDRVDYGYTF.

V gene TRBV4-2 combines with J gene TRBJ2-3; 10 bases fit TRBD2. From germline, CDR1 is LGHNA and CDR2 YNFKEQ. V gave up 4 bases and J gave up 0 bases; unmatched junction bases: 10. This CDR3 region has 18 residues. The CDR3 region is CASSPVASGGPSTDTQYF. The CDR3 DNA reads TGTGCCAGCAGCCCCGTGGCTAGCGGGGGACCTAGCACAGATACGCAGTATTTT.

This clone is a singleton in its sample. The V and J genes are TRBV27 and TRBJ2-1, with D tentatively TRBD2 (6 bases). Trimming cost V 8 bases and J 6 bases, with 17 bases left between them. The CDR3 length is 14 residues. Per germline, CDR1 MNHEY and CDR2 SMNVEV (reference sequence). As DNA, the CDR3 is TGTGCCAGCCGATGGGTGGAGGGCTCCAATGAGCAGTTCTTC. As protein: CASRWVEGSNEQFF.

Note on this clone: Distinct nucleotide sequences in the sample also encode this CDR3. The rearrangement links TRBV6-5 to TRBJ1-1; possible D gene TRBD1, 6 bases. The germline CDR1 and CDR2 sequences are MNHEY and SVGAGI. The CDR3 runs to 14 residues. V was clipped by 2 bases and J by 1 base, with 8 bases between them. DNA for the CDR3: TGTGCCAGCAGTTACGAGACAGGGAACACTGAAGCTTTCTTT. Translated: CASSYETGNTEAFF.

The rearrangement links TRBV7-8 to TRBJ2-2; the D is unclear. The CDR3 is made up of 14 amino acids. The V end lost 3 bases, the J end lost 7 bases, and 12 bases lay between the germline ends. Germline V gene lookup returns CDR1 SGHVS and CDR2 FQNEAQ. This CDR3 reads CASSLASNIGELFF. The CDR3 coding sequence is TGTGCCAGCAGCTTGGCTAGTAATATCGGGGAGCTGTTTTTT.

The rearrangement joins TRBV11-3 to TRBJ2-2, with 11 bases that match TRBD2. The V gene end was trimmed by 5 bases and the J gene end by 7 bases; junction bases not matched to a gene: 9. CDR1 is SGHNT, CDR2 YENEEA, per germline. The CDR3 has 16 residues. CDR3 DNA: TGTGCCAGCAGCCCGAGACTAGCGGGGCTAGGCGGGGAGCTGTTTTTT. Protein sequence: CASSPRLAGLGGELFF.

The table lists this clone with a count of one. The chain carries TRBV24-1 and TRBJ2-3; 12 bases fit TRBD2. There are 18 residues in the CDR3. CDR1 is KGHDR and CDR2 is SFDVKD in the germline V gene. Unmatched junction bases numbered 8, after V lost 4 bases and J lost 1 base. The CDR3 loop reads CATSDRLAGGLGTDTQYF. The CDR3 DNA follows: TGTGCCACCAGTGACCGCCTAGCGGGGGGGCTGGGCACAGATACGCAGTATTTT.

This clone was observed once. J is TRBJ2-2 and V is TRBV7-6; weak D call: TRBD2 (7 bases). The CDR3 sequence is 14 residues long. Trimming cost V 7 bases and J 2 bases, with 11 bases left between them. The germline V gene has CDR1 SGHVS and CDR2 FNYEAQ. CDR3 loop: CASKRGGNTGELFF. The CDR3 coding sequence is TGTGCCAGCAAAAGGGGGGGTAACACCGGGGAGCTGTTTTTT.

The V gene is TRBV6-5, the J gene TRBJ1-2; D perhaps matches TRBD1 (5 bases). The CDR3 contains 15 residues. Germline V gene sequence: CDR1 MNHEY, CDR2 SVGAGI. V shed 7 bases and J shed 4 bases, with 19 bases lying between them. CDR3 in DNA: TGTGCCAGCACCACAAACGGGCAGGGCCTCTATGGCTACACCTTC. This codes for CASTTNGQGLYGYTF.

This rearrangement joins TRBV11-2 to TRBJ1-1; the match to TRBD1 covers 9 bases. This CDR3 has 14 residues. Trimming removed 1 base from V and 11 bases from J; junction bases left unmatched: 8. Per the germline V gene, CDR1 is SGHAT and CDR2 is FQNNGV. Here the CDR3 reads CASSLGTGATQAFF. The CDR3 DNA reads TGTGCCAGCAGCTTAGGGACAGGGGCCACTCAGGCTTTCTTT.

The count of this clone is one. The gene calls are TRBV18 and TRBJ2-7, with 9 positions matching TRBD1. The V gene's germline CDR1 is KGHSH and CDR2 LQKENI. CDR3 length equals 14 residues. Losses at the gene ends were 3 bases for V and 6 bases for J; bases not matched to a gene: 6. CDR3 sequence (DNA): TGTGCCAGCTCACCTGGGACAGGGTACCTCGAGCAGTACTTC. It codes for CASSPGTGYLEQYF.